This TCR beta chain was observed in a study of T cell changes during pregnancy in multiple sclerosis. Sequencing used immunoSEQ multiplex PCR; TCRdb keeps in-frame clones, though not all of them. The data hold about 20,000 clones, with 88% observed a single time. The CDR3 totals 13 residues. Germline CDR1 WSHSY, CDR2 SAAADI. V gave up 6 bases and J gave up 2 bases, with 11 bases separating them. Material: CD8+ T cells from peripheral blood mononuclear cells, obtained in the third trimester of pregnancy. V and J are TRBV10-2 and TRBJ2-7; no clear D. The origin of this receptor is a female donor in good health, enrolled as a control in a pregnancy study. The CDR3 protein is CASSPLETYEQYF. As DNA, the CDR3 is TGCGCCAGCAGCCCCCTAGAAACCTACGAGCAGTACTTC.